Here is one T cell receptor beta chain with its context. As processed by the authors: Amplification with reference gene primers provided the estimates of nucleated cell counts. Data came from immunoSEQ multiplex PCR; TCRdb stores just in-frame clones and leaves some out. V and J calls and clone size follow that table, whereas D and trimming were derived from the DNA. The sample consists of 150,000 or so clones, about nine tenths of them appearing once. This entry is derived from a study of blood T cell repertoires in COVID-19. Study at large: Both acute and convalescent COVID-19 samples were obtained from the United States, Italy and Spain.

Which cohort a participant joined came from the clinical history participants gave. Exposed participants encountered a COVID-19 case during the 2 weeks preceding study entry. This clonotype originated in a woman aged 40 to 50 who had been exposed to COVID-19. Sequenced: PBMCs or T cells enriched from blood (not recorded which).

The CDR3 here is CARQVALDEQFF. In DNA, the CDR3 is TGTGCCAGACAGGTGGCTTTGGATGAGCAGTTCTTC. The genes are TRBV2 and TRBJ2-1, with D possibly TRBD1 on 5 matching bases. The CDR3 runs 12 residues. V dropped 9 bases and J dropped 8 bases, with 14 bases sitting between them. CDR1 is SNHLY and CDR2 is FYNNEI in the germline V gene.